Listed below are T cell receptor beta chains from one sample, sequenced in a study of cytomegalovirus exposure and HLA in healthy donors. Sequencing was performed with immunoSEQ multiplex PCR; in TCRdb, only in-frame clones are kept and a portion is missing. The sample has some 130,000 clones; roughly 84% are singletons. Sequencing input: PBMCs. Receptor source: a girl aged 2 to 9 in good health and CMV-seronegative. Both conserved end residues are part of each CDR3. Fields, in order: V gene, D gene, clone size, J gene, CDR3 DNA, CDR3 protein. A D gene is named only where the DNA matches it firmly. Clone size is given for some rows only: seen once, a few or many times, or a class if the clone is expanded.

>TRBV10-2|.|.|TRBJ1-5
TGCGCCAGCAGTGAGCGTACAGGCTCGACTAATCAGCCCCAGCATTTT
CASSERTGSTNQPQHF
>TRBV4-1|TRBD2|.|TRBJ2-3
TGCGCCAGCAGCCAAGGGACTAGCGGGAGCGGCACAGATACGCAGTATTTT
CASSQGTSGSGTDTQYF
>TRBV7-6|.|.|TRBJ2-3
TGTGCCAGCAGAGGAGAGGGTCTTGATACGCAGTATTTT
CASRGEGLDTQYF
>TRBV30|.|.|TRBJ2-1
TGTGCCTGGAGTGCTGACAATGAGCAGTTCTTC
CAWSADNEQFF
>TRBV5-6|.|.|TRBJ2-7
TGTGCCAGCAGCTTGGCCGGGAGCTCCTACGAGCAGTACTTC
CASSLAGSSYEQYF
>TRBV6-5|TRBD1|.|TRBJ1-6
TGTGCCAGCAGTCCCGCGACAGGGGCAGGTTCACCCCTCCACTTT
CASSPATGAGSPLHF
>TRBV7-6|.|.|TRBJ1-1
TGTGCCAGCAGCCCCAGGGGATCCACTGAAGCTTTCTTT
CASSPRGSTEAFF
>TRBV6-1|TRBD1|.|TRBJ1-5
TGTGCCAGCATGAGGGACAGGGGTAGCAATCAGCCCCAGCATTTT
CASMRDRGSNQPQHF
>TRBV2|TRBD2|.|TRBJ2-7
TGTGCCAGCATCGCAACGCATACTAGCGGTCTCGAGCAGTACTTC
CASIATHTSGLEQYF
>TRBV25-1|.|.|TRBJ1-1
TGTGCCAGCAGTGAATCCCCTGGAGGCATGAACACTGAAGCTTTCTTT
CASSESPGGMNTEAFF
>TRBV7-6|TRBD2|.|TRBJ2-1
TGTGCCAGCAGTTCTGGGACTAGCGGGGGCAATGAGCAGTTCTTC
CASSSGTSGGNEQFF
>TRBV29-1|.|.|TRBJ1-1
TGCAGCGTCTTAGCGCGGTTGAACACTGAAGCTTTCTTT
CSVLARLNTEAFF
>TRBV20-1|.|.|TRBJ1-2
TGCAGTGTTCCCTTAGGTGGCAGGGCCTTC
CSVPLGGRAF
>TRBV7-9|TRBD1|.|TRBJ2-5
TGTGCCAGCAGCCCGGGACAGGGGGGACCGGAGACCCAGTACTTC
CASSPGQGGPETQYF
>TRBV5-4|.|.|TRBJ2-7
TGTGCCAGCAGACTCGGTCTCGGGAATTCCGAGCAGTACTTC
CASRLGLGNSEQYF
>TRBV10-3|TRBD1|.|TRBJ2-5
TGTGCCATCAGTGAAATGGGGACAGGGAGAGAGACCCAGTACTTC
CAISEMGTGRETQYF
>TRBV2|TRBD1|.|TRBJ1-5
TGTGCCAGCACCAAGGGGGCGGGTCAGCCCCAGCATTTT
CASTKGAGQPQHF
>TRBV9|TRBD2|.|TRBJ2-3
TGTGCCAGCAGCCCCCTGGGGACTAGCGGGAGCGCAGATACGCAGTATTTT
CASSPLGTSGSADTQYF
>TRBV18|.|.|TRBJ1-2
TGTGCCAGCTCACCAAGCCAAGCAGGGGACTATGGCTACACCTTC
CASSPSQAGDYGYTF
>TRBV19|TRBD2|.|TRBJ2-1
TGTGCCAGTAGTTGGGCGGGAGGGAATGAGCAGTTCTTC
CASSWAGGNEQFF
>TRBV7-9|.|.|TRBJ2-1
TGTGCCAAGGAAATAGTAGGGAGGTACGGGAATGAGCAGTTCTTC
CAKEIVGRYGNEQFF
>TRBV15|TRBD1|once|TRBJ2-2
TGTGCCACCAGCGGGACAGAGACCGGGGAGCTGTTTTTT
CATSGTETGELFF
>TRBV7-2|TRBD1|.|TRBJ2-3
TGTGCCAGCAGACTGACAGGGGGCACAGATACGCAGTATTTT
CASRLTGGTDTQYF
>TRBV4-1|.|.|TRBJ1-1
TGCGCCAGCAGCCAAGACCCTTTGAACACTGAAGCTTTCTTT
CASSQDPLNTEAFF
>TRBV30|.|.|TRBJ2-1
TGTGCCTGGAGTGTATATGCGGTAGGTGAGCAGTTCTTC
CAWSVYAVGEQFF
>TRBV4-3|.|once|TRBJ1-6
TGCGCCAGCAGCCTGGACAGCCGGCAGAATTCCCCCCTCCACTTT
CASSLDSRQNSPLHF
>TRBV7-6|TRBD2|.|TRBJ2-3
TGTGCCAGCAGCTTAAGTTGGGGGGGTTCCACAGATACGCAGTATTTT
CASSLSWGGSTDTQYF
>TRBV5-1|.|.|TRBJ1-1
TGCGCCAGCAGCGTGTCTCGTGGTGTACGGGCTTTCTTT
CASSVSRGVRAFF
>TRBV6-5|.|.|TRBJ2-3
TGTGCCAGCAGACCTGGAGGCACAGATACGCAGTATTTT
CASRPGGTDTQYF
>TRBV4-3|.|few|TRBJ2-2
TGCGCCAGCAGCCAGGGTCAAGACATCCCCTCCGGGGAGCTGTTTTTT
CASSQGQDIPSGELFF
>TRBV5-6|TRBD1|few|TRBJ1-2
TGTGCCAGCAGCTTAAGGACAGGCCTAACCTATAACTATGGCTACACCTTC
CASSLRTGLTYNYGYTF
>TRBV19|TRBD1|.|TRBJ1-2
TGTGCCAGTAGTATCCCGGACAGGGGGCTTATCTATGGCTACACCTTC
CASSIPDRGLIYGYTF
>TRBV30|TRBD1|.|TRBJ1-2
TGTGCCTGGAGTGTACCGACAGGGGGCGCGGATGGCTACACCTTC
CAWSVPTGGADGYTF
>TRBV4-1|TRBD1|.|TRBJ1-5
TGCGCCAGCAGCCCGTCGACAGGGGACAATCAGCCCCAGCATTTT
CASSPSTGDNQPQHF
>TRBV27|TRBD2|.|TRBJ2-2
TGTGCCAGCAGTTTAAATTCCGGACTAGCGGGGTCGGGGGAGCTGTTTTTT
CASSLNSGLAGSGELFF
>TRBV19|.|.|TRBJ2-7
TGTGCCAGTAGTCCAACCCTAAATGGCTACGAGCAGTACTTC
CASSPTLNGYEQYF
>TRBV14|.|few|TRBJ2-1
TGTGCCAGCAGCCAAAGAGGGCCCCTTAAGGGAGATGAGCAGTTCTTC
CASSQRGPLKGDEQFF
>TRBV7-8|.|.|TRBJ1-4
TGTGCCAGCAGCCAGACAGTTGCAACTAATGAAAAACTGTTTTTT
CASSQTVATNEKLFF
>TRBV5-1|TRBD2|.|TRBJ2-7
TGCGCCAGCAGACCGGGGGGGGGCCTTCTTGACGAGCAGTACTTC
CASRPGGGLLDEQYF
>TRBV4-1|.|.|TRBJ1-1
TGCGCCAGCAGCCAACCAACTTCGGGACAGAACACTGAAGCTTTCTTT
CASSQPTSGQNTEAFF
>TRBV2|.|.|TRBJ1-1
TGTGCCAGCAGTTCAGGGTTGGGCACTGAAGCTTTCTTT
CASSSGLGTEAFF
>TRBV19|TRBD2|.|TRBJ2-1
TGTGCCAGTAGTGCTATAACGGGACTAGCGGGGTCCGGTTCGGAGCAGTTCTTC
CASSAITGLAGSGSEQFF
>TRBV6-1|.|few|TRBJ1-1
TGTGCCAGCAGTGGAACAGATTGGAACACTGAAGCTTTCTTT
CASSGTDWNTEAFF
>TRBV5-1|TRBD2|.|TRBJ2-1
TGCGCCAGCAGCTTTATAACTAGCGGGAGTGGCTATGAGCAGTTCTTC
CASSFITSGSGYEQFF
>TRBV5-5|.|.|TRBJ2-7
TGTGCCAGCAGCAATGCGGGACTCTCCTACGAGCAGTACTTC
CASSNAGLSYEQYF
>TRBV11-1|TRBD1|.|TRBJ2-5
TGTGCCAGCAGCACCCTGACAGGTCCCAGGGGGGAGACCCAGTACTTC
CASSTLTGPRGETQYF
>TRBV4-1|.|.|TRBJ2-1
TGCGCCAGCAGCCTATTAGCCTACAATGAGCAGTTCTTC
CASSLLAYNEQFF
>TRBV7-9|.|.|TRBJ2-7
TGTGCCAGCAGCGAGGACAGAAACTCCTACGAGCAGTACTTC
CASSEDRNSYEQYF
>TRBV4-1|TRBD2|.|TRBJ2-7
TGCGCCAGCAGCCGACTAGCGGTCTCCTACGAGCAGTACTTC
CASSRLAVSYEQYF
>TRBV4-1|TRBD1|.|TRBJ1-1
TGCGCCAGCAGCCTGACAGGGCCGAACACTGAAGCTTTCTTT
CASSLTGPNTEAFF